The entry below describes one TCR beta chain. The antigen is undetermined. This entry comes from a study of T cell repertoires in cytomegalovirus infection. Turning to the study itself: Newly reported HLA-C-restricted and thoroughly characterized HLA-B-restricted CMV epitopes were employed. An indication of both CMV infection and matching HLA type came from public TCR beta signatures. General observations from the study: Within the response measured ex vivo, HLA-C-restricted CMV-specific TCR beta clonotypes were dominant. Cumulative public TCR beta family frequency identified CMV carriers with the relevant HLA.

The CDR3 runs to 15 residues. Deletions cut 0 bases from V and 5 bases from J, with 13 bases between. Germline loops: CDR1 MNHEY, CDR2 SVGEGT. TCRdb itself ran the reads through MiXCR, one entry per CDR3 protein. The table records about 110,000 distinct CDR3 sequences, roughly 39% of them present only once. Sequencing used CD8+ T cells from cultured PBMCs, obtained from culture after CMV antigen stimulation. The clonotype originates from a human donor in good health (CMV status not recorded). Some clones in this sample may be carry-over from other donors' samples. This rearrangement joins TRBV6-2 or TRBV6-3 to TRBJ2-5; D may be TRBD2 (5 bases). The CDR3: CASSYSTGLVETQYF. In DNA, the CDR3 is TGTGCCAGCAGTTACTCAACGGGGTTGGTGGAGACCCAGTACTTC.